A selection of T cell receptor beta chains follows, all from one sample in a study of Ad26.COV2.S vaccination and SARS-CoV-2 variants. Libraries were prepared by immunoSEQ multiplex PCR; TCRdb keeps only in-frame clonotypes and omits some of them. The sample yields about 400,000 clones, 89% seen once. The sequencing used peripheral blood, collected in a trial of Ad26.COV2.S vaccine versus placebo. These receptors were obtained from a person aged 18-60 years who received the Ad26.COV2.S COVID-19 vaccine or a placebo. CDR3s include the opening cysteine and the closing phenylalanine or tryptophan.

j_call: TRBJ1-5; v_call: TRBV28; cdr3_aa: CASSALWTRRGINQPQHF
j_call: TRBJ2-1; v_call: TRBV29-1; cdr3_aa: CSVPDLNEQFF
j_call: TRBJ1-2; v_call: TRBV6-5; cdr3_aa: CASRGDGYTF
j_call: TRBJ2-6; v_call: TRBV7-9; cdr3_aa: CASSQGGANVLTF
j_call: TRBJ2-7; v_call: TRBV5-1; cdr3_aa: CASRPGQGDEQYF
j_call: TRBJ2-2; v_call: TRBV28; cdr3_aa: CASSSSGGAAGELFF
j_call: TRBJ2-7; v_call: TRBV4-1; cdr3_aa: CASSQARLAGVSEQYF
j_call: TRBJ2-7; v_call: TRBV28; cdr3_aa: CASRHSGGSYEQYF
j_call: TRBJ1-2; v_call: TRBV7-9; cdr3_aa: CASSPYFDRGNYGYTF
j_call: TRBJ1-5; v_call: TRBV7-9; cdr3_aa: CASSLPGQPQHF
j_call: TRBJ1-3; v_call: TRBV3-1/TRBV3-2; cdr3_aa: CASSQDTGGNTIYF
j_call: TRBJ2-1; v_call: TRBV7-9; cdr3_aa: CASSLGVSGPYNEQFF
j_call: TRBJ2-5; v_call: TRBV5-1; cdr3_aa: CASSGDSRRETQYF
j_call: TRBJ2-6; v_call: TRBV30; cdr3_aa: CAWSVTWTVSGANVLTF
j_call: TRBJ2-1; v_call: TRBV30; cdr3_aa: CAWSVGLAGGRSYNEQFF
j_call: TRBJ2-7; v_call: TRBV5-1; cdr3_aa: CASSPASGTSGYEQYF
j_call: TRBJ2-5; v_call: TRBV18; cdr3_aa: CASSRDAVAETQYF
j_call: TRBJ2-6; v_call: TRBV5-5; cdr3_aa: CASSSDLANVLTF
j_call: TRBJ1-5; v_call: TRBV6-5; cdr3_aa: CASSLSGEANQPQHF
j_call: TRBJ1-1; v_call: TRBV10-3; cdr3_aa: CAISESFQANTEAFF
j_call: TRBJ2-5; v_call: TRBV6-2/TRBV6-3; cdr3_aa: CASSYSESQYF
j_call: TRBJ2-6; v_call: TRBV27; cdr3_aa: CASSPQLAGVSRANVLTF
j_call: TRBJ2-1; v_call: TRBV19; cdr3_aa: CASSIQGGDYNEQFF
j_call: TRBJ2-1; v_call: TRBV5-4; cdr3_aa: CASSPGTNQNNEQFF
j_call: TRBJ1-3; v_call: TRBV7-2; cdr3_aa: CASSPWTGRGTIYF
j_call: TRBJ2-2; v_call: TRBV5-1; cdr3_aa: CASSSSGRATGELFF
j_call: TRBJ2-1; v_call: TRBV27; cdr3_aa: CASKRGGEQFF
j_call: TRBJ1-2; v_call: TRBV24-1; cdr3_aa: CATSDRQGIYPYGYTF
j_call: TRBJ1-1; v_call: TRBV4-3; cdr3_aa: CASSQGGANTEAFF
j_call: TRBJ2-3; v_call: TRBV7-8; cdr3_aa: CASSLRPLGSTDTQYF